These 9 T cell receptor beta chains came from one sample sequenced in a study of T cell responses to AZD1222 COVID-19 vaccine. The assay was immunoSEQ multiplex PCR, and TCRdb's table has in-frame clones only and misses some. The sample yields about 200,000 clones, about 89% seen once. Sequencing used peripheral blood, obtained 28 days after the second AZD1222 dose. These receptors were collected from an adult who received the AZD1222 COVID-19 vaccine.

The chain links TRBV7-3 to TRBJ2-5; 7 nucleotides agree with TRBD2. V lost 2 bases and J lost 3; bases outside the gene matches: 3. Germline V lookup: CDR1 SGHTA, CDR2 FQGTGA. CDR3 size: 14 residues. CDR3 region: CASSLLGGKETQYF. In nucleotides, the CDR3 is TGTGCCAGCAGCTTATTGGGAGGGAAAGAGACCCAGTACTTC.

V and J are TRBV2 and TRBJ2-1, with TRBD2 matching over 12 bases. The CDR3 is 17 amino acids. CDR1 and CDR2 from the germline V gene are SNHLY and FYNNEI. Losses at the gene ends were 5 bases for V and 6 bases for J; bases not matched to a gene: 11. CDR3 DNA sequence: TGTGCCAGCAGTCCCGGCACTAGCGGGAGGAAAACCAATGAGCAGTTCTTC. Translated: CASSPGTSGRKTNEQFF.

The V call is TRBV13, the J call TRBJ2-7; 8 bases align to TRBD1. The CDR3 extends over 13 amino acids. J was trimmed by 6 bases and V by 5 bases; bases with no gene match: 6. Germline CDR1 reads PRHDT; CDR2 reads FYEKMQ (reference sequence). DNA of the CDR3: TGTGCCAGCAGCCGACTGGGGACAGGCGAGCAGTACTTC. This sequence encodes CASSRLGTGEQYF.

This chain connects TRBV14 to TRBJ2-1, with D hard to call. Germline lookup yields CDR1 SGHDN and CDR2 FVKESK. CDR3 length: 11 amino acids. V lost 5 bases to trimming and J lost 8 bases, with 7 bases between them. The CDR3 DNA follows: TGTGCCAGCAGCTTCATGGATGAGCAGTTCTTC. This encodes CASSFMDEQFF.

The chain joins TRBV28 to TRBJ1-1, with D possibly matching TRBD1 (6 bases). The CDR3 has 16 amino acids. V dropped 5 bases and J dropped 0 bases, with 16 bases sitting between them. Germline CDR1 and CDR2: MDHEN and SYDVKM. Here the CDR3 reads CASSHNIDRMNTEAFF. CDR3 DNA: TGTGCCAGCAGTCATAATATCGACAGGATGAACACTGAAGCTTTCTTT.

The genes are TRBV5-1 and TRBJ1-5; TRBD1 matches 8 bases. Unmatched junction bases numbered 5, after V lost 4 bases and J lost 5 bases. CDR1 and CDR2 from the germline V gene are SGHRS and YFSETQ. This CDR3 is 14 amino acids long. The CDR3 nucleotides are TGCGCCAGCAGCGCGACAGGGGCCGATCAGCCCCAGCATTTT. Protein: CASSATGADQPQHF.

V gene TRBV29-1 combines with J gene TRBJ2-3; 10 nucleotides agree with TRBD2. This CDR3 has 18 amino acids. V dropped 1 base and J dropped 0; count of bases not matched to a gene: 10. From germline, CDR1 is SQVTM and CDR2 ANQGSEA. CDR3 DNA: TGCAGCGTTGAAGGCGCTAGCGGGAGACCTCCTAGCACAGATACGCAGTATTTT. This sequence encodes CSVEGASGRPPSTDTQYF.

Notes on this clone: One junction end does not reproduce the germline sequence, and a read error may be involved. V is TRBV11-3 and J is TRBJ2-7, with D tentatively TRBD2 (5 bases). The CDR3 runs 15 residues. The germline V gene encodes CDR1 SGHNT and CDR2 YENEEA. The CDR3 nucleotides are TGTGCCAGCAGCCTAGACGGGGTCCGAGGTGATGAGCAGTACTTC. Protein product: CASSLDGVRGDEQYF.

Concerning this clone: This sample includes further DNA sequences coding for the same CDR3. The genes are TRBV24-1 and TRBJ2-7, with 8 bases that match TRBD1. This CDR3 has 15 residues. The junction had 6 bases not matched to a gene; V was cut back by 4 bases and J by 2 bases. The germline V gene has CDR1 KGHDR and CDR2 SFDVKD. The CDR3 DNA is TGTGCCACCAGTGACCCCGGGACAGGCACCTACGAGCAGTACTTC. Amino acid sequence: CATSDPGTGTYEQYF.